These T cell receptor beta chains were read from a single sample in a study of T-cell reconstitution after alpha-beta-depleted transplantation in children. TCRdb called the PCR reads again in MiXCR, with one record for every CDR3 protein. The sample includes approximately 590,000 distinct CDR3 sequences, about 10% of them seen just once. The sample in question was PBMCs from the stem cell graft donor, obtained from the stem cell graft. These receptors originate from a human donor who donated a stem cell graft to a child with acute myeloid leukemia. CDR3s include the opening cysteine and the closing phenylalanine or tryptophan.

J gene,V gene,CDR3 protein
TRBJ2-7,TRBV11-2,CASSLVGLAENYEQYF
TRBJ2-7,TRBV27,CASRWTGTLAYEQYF
TRBJ2-1,TRBV21-1,CASSKDPEGEQFF
TRBJ2-7,TRBV15,CATSYPGPRGEQYF
TRBJ2-5,TRBV7-2,CASSLGAGGGETQYF
TRBJ2-3,TRBV6-5,CASIDSPSTDTQYF
TRBJ2-7,TRBV25-1,CASRAGREQYF
TRBJ2-6,TRBV3-1,CASSPKREGSGANVLTF
TRBJ1-2,TRBV20-1,CSARSQFDTF
TRBJ1-1,TRBV5-5,CASSLFRGQTEAFF
TRBJ2-7,TRBV13,CASSFRQGAREQYF
TRBJ1-5,TRBV24-1,CATSDSEGESLPQHF
-,TRBV5-1,CASYRGRGVNEQYF
TRBJ2-2,TRBV2,CASRPHNTGELFF
TRBJ2-1,TRBV7-7,CASSVGLHNEQFF
TRBJ1-1,TRBV29-1,CSVSGGWGTEAFF
TRBJ1-1,TRBV27,CASSLSQGNTEAFF
TRBJ2-3,TRBV12-3/TRBV12-4,CASIGTSNTQYF
TRBJ2-1,TRBV28,CASNRLGYNEQFF
TRBJ2-1,TRBV7-2,CASSFLGASGDNEQFF
TRBJ2-1,TRBV28,CASSLPRLAGVGLEQFF
TRBJ2-2,TRBV7-9,CASSLLAGGDTGELFF
TRBJ2-1,TRBV30,CAWSTGTSGYNEQFF
TRBJ2-3,TRBV24-1,CATSDLAATDTQYF
TRBJ2-6,TRBV20-1,CSATRPQGNSGANVLTF
TRBJ2-1,TRBV24-1,CATSDPPDYNEQFF
TRBJ2-3,TRBV12-3/TRBV12-4,CASSSPRGSGVLAADTQYF
TRBJ2-3,TRBV5-1,CASSTQLAEYTDTQYF
TRBJ2-7,TRBV7-2,CASQPQKASEQYF